Listed below are T cell receptor beta chains from one sample, sequenced in a study of T cells in Graves' hyperthyroidism and ophthalmopathy. From the multiplex PCR reads, TCRdb called clonotypes with MiXCR, one entry per CDR3 protein. This table has some 550,000 distinct CDR3 sequences, around 21% appearing once. Sequenced sample: blood. The receptors originated from a man aged 18 to 30 with Graves' hyperthyroidism. Each CDR3 is given with its conserved first and last residue. The D gene is left open where the match is weak. A clone size is listed for some rows: how often the clone was seen (once, few, many), or a class if it is expanded.

v_call,clone_size,d_call,j_call,cdr3_aa,cdr3_nt
TRBV11-2,many,NA,TRBJ1-2,CASSLQGGVSYGYTF,TGTGCCAGCAGCTTACAGGGCGGTGTGAGCTATGGCTACACCTTC
TRBV7-8,many,NA,TRBJ2-2,CASSFPNTRLDTAATGELFF,TGTGCCAGCAGCTTCCCGAACACCCGTCTCGATACCGCTGCCACCGGGGAGCTGTTTTTT
TRBV19,many,NA,TRBJ2-2,CASSITGTAGLFF,TGTGCCAGTAGTATTACAGGGACCGCTGGGCTGTTTTTT
TRBV19,NA,TRBD1,TRBJ1-5,CAAGTGRNQPQHF,TGTGCCGCTGGGACAGGGCGCAATCAGCCCCAGCATTTT
TRBV6-1,many,NA,TRBJ2-7,CASSAPGATYEQYF,TGTGCCAGCAGTGCGCCCGGGGCTACCTACGAGCAGTACTTC
TRBV12-3/TRBV12-4,many,NA,TRBJ1-2,CASSLALGDIDYGYTF,TGTGCCAGCAGTTTAGCGCTGGGGGACATAGACTATGGCTACACCTTC
TRBV6-1,many,NA,TRBJ2-6,CASRDNLIGANVLTF,TGTGCCAGCAGAGACAACCTCATTGGGGCCAACGTCCTGACCTTC
TRBV29-1,NA,NA,TRBJ1-1,CSVDLFGGSTEAFF,TGCAGCGTTGACCTGTTCGGGGGAAGCACTGAAGCTTTCTTT
TRBV12-3/TRBV12-4,NA,NA,TRBJ1-2,CASSLGHQGYTF,TGTGCCAGCAGTTTAGGGCATCAAGGCTACACCTTC
TRBV12-3/TRBV12-4,many,NA,TRBJ2-7,CASSSGVRLGTTAYEQYF,TGTGCCAGCAGTTCGGGCGTGCGGTTGGGGACGACGGCCTACGAGCAGTACTTC
TRBV9,few,TRBD1,TRBJ1-5,CASSVIDRAAQPQHF,TGTGCCAGCAGCGTAATAGACAGGGCGGCTCAGCCCCAGCATTTT
TRBV27,NA,NA,TRBJ1-2,CASSSQITGYRGYTF,TGTGCCAGCAGTTCACAAATAACAGGGTATCGTGGCTACACCTTC
TRBV11-2,many,NA,TRBJ1-2,CASSSPGRGADYGYTF,TGTGCCAGCAGCTCCCCGGGACGGGGGGCGGACTATGGCTACACCTTC
TRBV12-3/TRBV12-4,many,NA,TRBJ1-5,CASSATWQPQHF,TGTGCCAGCAGTGCGACGTGGCAGCCCCAGCATTTT
TRBV2,NA,TRBD1,TRBJ2-2,CASSEIGLGTANTGELFF,TGTGCCAGCAGTGAAATAGGGCTCGGGACAGCTAACACCGGGGAGCTGTTTTTT
TRBV20-1,many,NA,TRBJ1-2,CSAPIVTGNYGYTF,TGCAGTGCTCCAATTGTCACAGGCAACTATGGCTACACCTTC
TRBV28,many,NA,TRBJ1-1,CASSRGSPGAEAFF,TGTGCCAGCAGTCGCGGCTCGCCGGGGGCTGAAGCTTTCTTT
TRBV28,many,NA,TRBJ2-7,CASSPPGTGLSYEQYF,TGTGCCAGCAGCCCACCAGGGACGGGCCTCTCCTACGAGCAGTACTTC